This TCR beta chain is drawn from a study of shared clonotypes between healthy human individuals. The wider study: The plates for each donor numbered three CD4 naive, three CD4 memory, two CD8 naive and one CD8 memory.

Overall study findings and caveats: Compared with clonotypes that all four donors shared, non-shared clonotypes had lower generation probabilities. Rarefaction showed that sequencing of sorted subsets was incomplete (despite large depth).

The V end lost 2 bases, the J end lost 8 bases, and 13 bases lay between the germline ends. The CDR3 runs 14 residues. The V gene's germline CDR1 is SGHRS and CDR2 YFSETQ. CD4+ cells yielded CD45RA+ naive and CD45RA-negative memory subsets. Some clones are missing from TCRdb's copy, which holds only in-frame ones; the method was immunoSEQ multiplex PCR. The sample carries roughly 1,000,000 clones, approximately 80% recorded once. Comment on this clone: Its antigen remains unknown.

Sequenced: memory CD4+ T cells from PBMCs. Indicated subset: CD45RA-negative fraction. The chain links TRBV5-1 to TRBJ1-4, with no clear D. This TCR was recovered from a man aged 18 to 30 in good health. Some clones in this sample may be carry-over from other donors' samples. The CDR3 is CASSFGRGAEKLFF. The CDR3 DNA is TGCGCCAGCAGCTTCGGGCGGGGAGCAGAAAAACTGTTTTTT.